The 17 T cell receptor beta chains listed next were all sequenced from one sample in a study of a mutant IDH1 vaccine in newly diagnosed glioma. The antigens of these receptors remain unknown. Time point of the sample: week 35, safety follow-up. With topical imiquimod, each dose of the vaccine consisted of 300 ug of mutant IDH1 20-mer peptide. TCRdb's copy holds only in-frame clones and misses some; the assay was immunoSEQ multiplex PCR. The top ten hold more than 9% of the sample, which has under 60,000 clones, less than 80% seen once. Sequences were derived from PBMCs, sampled from a glioma patient whose treatment included an IDH1 peptide vaccine. Receptor source: a man in his forties with glioma.

The chain couples TRBV6-1 to TRBJ2-1, with 10 bases fitting TRBD1. This CDR3 is built from 17 residues. In germline, CDR1 is MNHNS, CDR2 SASEGT. V shed 4 bases and J 6 bases; nucleotides not matched to a gene: 12. The CDR3 region has the DNA TGTGCCAGCAGTGCACCGATCGGGACAGGGGTGGGCAATGAGCAGTTCTTC. Amino acids: CASSAPIGTGVGNEQFF.

Only a few counts were recorded for this clone. The V call is TRBV5-8, the J call TRBJ1-6; the match to TRBD1 covers 9 bases. The CDR3 sequence is 17 residues long. Trimming took 4 bases from V and 5 from J; bases not matched to a gene: 10. Germline V gene lookup returns CDR1 SGHTS and CDR2 YDEGEE. In DNA, the CDR3 is TGTGCCAGCAGCCCCGGGACAGGGCTGAAGAATAATTCACCCCTCCACTTT. It yields the protein CASSPGTGLKNNSPLHF. The full variable domain, its missing parts supplied by reference TRBV5-8 and TRBJ1-6, is EAGVTQSPTHLIKTRGQQATLRCSPISGHTSVYWYQQALGLGLQFLLWYDEGEERNRGNFPPRFSGRQFPNYSSELNVNALELEDSALYLCASSPGTGLKNNSPLHFGNGTRLTVT.

This chain joins TRBV10-3 and TRBJ2-7, with 10 positions matching TRBD1. The junction had 13 bases not matched to a gene; V was cut back by 6 bases and J by 8 bases. Germline CDR1 ENHRY, CDR2 SYGVKD. This CDR3 is built from 15 residues. The CDR3: CAISLARDRGYKQYV. The DNA of the CDR3 is TGTGCCATCAGCTTAGCCCGGGACAGGGGATATAAGCAGTACGTC.

This clone was seen more than once but under ten times. The chain employs TRBV13 and TRBJ2-7; D possibly corresponds to TRBD1 (5 bases). V lost 0 bases, J lost 7 bases, and 16 bases lay in between. CDR1 and CDR2 from the germline V gene are PRHDT and FYEKMQ (reference sequence). The CDR3 runs 15 residues. The CDR3 protein is CASSLGADSLREQYF. DNA of the CDR3: TGTGCCAGCAGCTTAGGGGCCGACAGCCTTAGGGAGCAGTACTTC.

This clone was seen more than once but under ten times. The chain combines TRBV15 with TRBJ1-5; D may be TRBD1 (5 bases). CDR3 size: 14 residues. Germline V lookup: CDR1 LNHNV, CDR2 YYDKDF (reference sequence). The V gene lost 5 bases and the J gene lost 4 bases, with 12 bases spanning the gap. This chain's CDR3 is CATSPGGRNQPQHF. CDR3 bases: TGTGCCACCAGCCCCGGGGGTAGAAATCAGCCCCAGCATTTT.

The chain carries TRBV5-1 and TRBJ1-2, with 8 bases fitting TRBD1. Trimming cost V 0 bases and J 5 bases; bases outside gene matches: 9. Germline lookup yields CDR1 SGHRS and CDR2 YFSETQ. The CDR3 spans 16 residues. The CDR3 nucleotides are TGCGCCAGCAGCTTGGGAGGGCAGGGGGCTGGATATGGCTACACCTTC. It encodes CASSLGGQGAGYGYTF.

The genes are TRBV9 and TRBJ1-2; the D is unclear. With 3 bases removed from V and 2 bases from J, the gap between germline ends came to 8 bases. Germline CDR1 reads SGDLS; CDR2 reads YYNGEE. The CDR3 loop spans 13 amino acids. CDR3 residues: CASSEGANYGYTF. The CDR3 DNA sequence: TGTGCCAGCAGCGAGGGAGCCAACTATGGCTACACCTTC. The complete variable domain, with remaining parts taken from reference TRBV9 and TRBJ1-2, reads DSGVTQTPKHLITATGQRVTLRCSPRSGDLSVYWYQQSLDQGLQFLIQYYNGEERAKGNILERFSAQQFPDLHSELNLSSLELGDSALYFCASSEGANYGYTFGSGTRLTVV.

The chain combines TRBV11-2 with TRBJ1-1; D remains ambiguous. V was shortened by 5 bases and J by 0 bases, with 10 bases between the two germline ends. This CDR3 is 14 amino acids long. CDR1 is SGHAT and CDR2 is FQNNGV in the germline V gene. The CDR3 here is CASSVTAMNTEAFF. CDR3 bases: TGTGCCAGCAGCGTAACAGCAATGAACACTGAAGCTTTCTTT.

The chain links TRBV5-4 to TRBJ2-4; D not resolved. The CDR3 contains 18 residues. V lost 4 bases to trimming and J lost 0 bases, with 20 bases between them. Germline V gene data show CDR1 as SGHNT and CDR2 as YYREEE (reference sequence). The CDR3, as DNA: TGTGCCAGCAGCCCCCGGGCCTATTCCAAAGCAGCCAAAAACATTCAGTACTTC. It encodes CASSPRAYSKAAKNIQYF.

The chain recombines TRBV4-1 with TRBJ1-2; possibly TRBD1 for D (5 bases). CDR3 length: 17 residues. V lost 0 bases, J lost 0 bases, and 14 bases lay in between. Germline-derived CDR1 and CDR2 are MGHRA and YSYEKL. The CDR3 sequence: CASSQDPPGLSNYGYTF. The CDR3 region has the DNA TGCGCCAGCAGCCAAGACCCTCCGGGACTGTCTAACTATGGCTACACCTTC.

This chain links TRBV2 with TRBJ2-1; 9 bases match TRBD1. V shed 6 bases and J 6 bases; nucleotides not matched to a gene: 12. CDR1 SNHLY and CDR2 FYNNEI come from the germline V gene. The CDR3 covers 16 residues. This CDR3 reads CASRVNRDRVFNEQFF. The CDR3 DNA sequence: TGTGCCAGCAGAGTCAACCGGGACAGGGTTTTCAATGAGCAGTTCTTC.

This clone was observed a few times. The chain carries TRBV7-8 and TRBJ2-7; either TRBD1 or TRBD2 may supply D (5 bases each). The V and J ends lost 3 bases and 3 bases respectively, with 12 bases between them. This CDR3 has 14 amino acids. Per germline, CDR1 SGHVS and CDR2 FQNEAQ. The CDR3 protein is CASSFRPGRYEQYV. In nucleotides, the CDR3 is TGTGCCAGCAGCTTCCGCCCGGGGCGCTACGAGCAGTACGTC.

The CDR3 spells CASSHGTGDTGELFF. CDR3 in DNA: TGTGCCAGCAGCCACGGGACAGGGGACACCGGGGAGCTGTTTTTT. This chain joins TRBV4-2 and TRBJ2-2; 10 positions agree with TRBD1. Trimming at V came to 3 bases and at J to 3 bases, leaving 1 base not matched to a gene. This CDR3 comprises 15 residues. Looked up from germline, CDR1 is LGHNA and CDR2 is YNFKEQ.

J is TRBJ1-5 and V is TRBV29-1; maybe TRBD1 (6 bases). Trimming pared 7 bases from V and 3 bases from J, leaving 13 bases between. From germline, CDR1 is SQVTM and CDR2 ANQGSEA. CDR3 length: 13 residues. Written as DNA, the CDR3 is TGCAGCGCCGTTGGACAGCCCAATCAGCCCCAGCATTTT. Translated: CSAVGQPNQPQHF.

The chain has TRBV7-2 and TRBJ1-3; the D gene is possibly TRBD1 (6 bases). The germline gives CDR1 SGHTA, CDR2 FQGNSA. CDR3 size: 15 residues. Trimming stripped 5 bases from V and 0 bases from J, with 11 bases between. The CDR3 DNA reads TGTGCCAGCAGCCCGCAGACAGGCTCTGGAAACACCATATATTTT. Amino acid sequence: CASSPQTGSGNTIYF.

This clone was observed a few times. The gene calls are TRBV27 and TRBJ1-2; 8 nucleotides align to TRBD1. With V trimmed by 7 bases and J by 5 bases, 6 bases remained unmatched. This CDR3 is built from 13 residues. Germline CDR1 MNHEY, CDR2 SMNVEV (reference sequence). CDR3 sequence (DNA): TGTGCCAGCACTCGGACAGGGTCTTATGGCTACACCTTC. Protein product: CASTRTGSYGYTF.

This clone was seen a few times. V and J are TRBV2 and TRBJ2-3, with D possibly TRBD1 on 5 matching bases. The CDR3 has 16 residues. With 8 bases removed from V and 0 bases from J, the gap between germline ends came to 18 bases. From germline, CDR1 is SNHLY and CDR2 FYNNEI. The CDR3 here is CASHYARQPSTDTQYF. The CDR3 DNA follows: TGTGCCAGCCATTACGCCCGACAGCCTAGCACAGATACGCAGTATTTT.